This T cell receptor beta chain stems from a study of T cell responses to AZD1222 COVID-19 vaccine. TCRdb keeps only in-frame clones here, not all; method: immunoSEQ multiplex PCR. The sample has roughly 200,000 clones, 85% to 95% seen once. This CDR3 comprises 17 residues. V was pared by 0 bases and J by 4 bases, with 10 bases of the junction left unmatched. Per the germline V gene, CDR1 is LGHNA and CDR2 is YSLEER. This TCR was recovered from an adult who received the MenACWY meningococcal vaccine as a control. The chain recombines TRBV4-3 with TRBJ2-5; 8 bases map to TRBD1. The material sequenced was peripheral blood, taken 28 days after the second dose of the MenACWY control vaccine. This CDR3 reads CASSQDLSRGLGETQYF. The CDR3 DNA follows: TGCGCCAGCAGCCAAGATCTTTCCAGGGGGCTTGGAGAGACCCAGTACTTC.